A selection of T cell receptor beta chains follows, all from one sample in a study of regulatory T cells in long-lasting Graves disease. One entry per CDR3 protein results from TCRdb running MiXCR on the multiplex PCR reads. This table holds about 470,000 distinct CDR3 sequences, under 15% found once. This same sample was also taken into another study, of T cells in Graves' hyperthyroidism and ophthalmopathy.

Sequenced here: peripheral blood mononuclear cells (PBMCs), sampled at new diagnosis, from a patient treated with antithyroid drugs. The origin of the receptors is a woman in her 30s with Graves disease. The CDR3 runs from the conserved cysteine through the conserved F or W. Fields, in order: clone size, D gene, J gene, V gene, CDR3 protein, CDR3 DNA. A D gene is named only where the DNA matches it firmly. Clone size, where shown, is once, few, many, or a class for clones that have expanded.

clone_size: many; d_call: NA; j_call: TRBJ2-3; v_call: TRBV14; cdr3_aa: CASSHGLSTQYF; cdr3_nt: TGTGCCAGCAGCCACGGGCTTAGCACGCAGTATTTT
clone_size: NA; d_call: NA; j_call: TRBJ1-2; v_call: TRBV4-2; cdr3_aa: CASSPSGGRGGTYGYTF; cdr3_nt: TGTGCCAGCAGCCCGAGTGGGGGGCGCGGTGGAACATATGGCTACACCTTC
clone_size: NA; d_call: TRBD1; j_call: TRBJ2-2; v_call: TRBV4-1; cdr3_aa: CASSQVFGTAIGGELFF; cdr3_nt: TGCGCCAGCAGCCAAGTTTTCGGGACAGCCATAGGCGGGGAGCTGTTTTTT
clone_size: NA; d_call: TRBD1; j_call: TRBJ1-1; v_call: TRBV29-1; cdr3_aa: CSVLRQGSPNTEAFF; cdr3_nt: TGCAGCGTTTTGAGACAGGGGTCCCCGAACACTGAAGCTTTCTTT
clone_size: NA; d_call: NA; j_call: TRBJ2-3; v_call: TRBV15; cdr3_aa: CATSRSLSESTDTQYF; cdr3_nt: TGTGCCACCAGCAGGAGCTTGAGCGAAAGCACAGATACGCAGTATTTT
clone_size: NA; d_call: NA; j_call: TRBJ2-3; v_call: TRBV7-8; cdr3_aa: CATLNPGRGGTDTQYF; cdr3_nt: TGTGCTACCTTGAACCCGGGGCGGGGTGGCACAGATACGCAGTATTTT
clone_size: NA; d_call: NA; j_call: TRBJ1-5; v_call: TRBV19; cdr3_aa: CASSISGSGKSQHF; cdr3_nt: TGTGCCAGTAGTATTTCAGGGTCGGGGAAGTCCCAGCATTTT
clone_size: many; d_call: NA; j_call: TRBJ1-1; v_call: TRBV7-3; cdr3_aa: CASSLGVVGNTEAFF; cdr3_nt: TGTGCCAGCAGCTTAGGGGTAGTTGGGAACACTGAAGCTTTCTTT
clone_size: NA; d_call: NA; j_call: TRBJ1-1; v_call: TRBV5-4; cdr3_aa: CASSLAGGENTEAFF; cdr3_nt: TGTGCCAGCAGCTTGGCCGGGGGGGAGAACACTGAAGCTTTCTTT
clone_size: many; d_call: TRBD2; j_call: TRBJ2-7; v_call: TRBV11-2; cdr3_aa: CASAKWLAGGSYEQYF; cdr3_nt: TGTGCCAGCGCCAAATGGCTAGCGGGAGGCTCCTACGAGCAGTACTTC
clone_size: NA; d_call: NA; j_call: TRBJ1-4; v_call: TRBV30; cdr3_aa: CAWSVQAGGAGEKLFF; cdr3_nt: TGTGCCTGGAGTGTACAGGCAGGTGGAGCGGGTGAAAAACTGTTTTTT
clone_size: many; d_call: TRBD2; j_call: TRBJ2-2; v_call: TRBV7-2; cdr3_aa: CASSRGLAGGTGELFF; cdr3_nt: TGTGCCAGCAGCCGAGGACTAGCGGGAGGGACCGGGGAGCTGTTTTTT
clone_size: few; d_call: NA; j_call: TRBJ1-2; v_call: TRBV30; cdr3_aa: CAWSVLLGDGYTF; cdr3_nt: TGTGCCTGGAGTGTACTCTTGGGAGATGGCTACACCTTC
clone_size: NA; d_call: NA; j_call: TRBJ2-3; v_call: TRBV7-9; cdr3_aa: CASSLDPRDTQYF; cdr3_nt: TGTGCCAGCAGCTTAGACCCCCGAGATACGCAGTATTTT
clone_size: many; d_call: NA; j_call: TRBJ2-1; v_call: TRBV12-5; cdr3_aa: CASGWAGTSDNEQFF; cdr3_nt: TGTGCTAGTGGTTGGGCCGGGACGTCCGACAATGAGCAGTTCTTC
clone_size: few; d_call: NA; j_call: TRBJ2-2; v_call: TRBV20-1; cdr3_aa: CSASQRGSNTGELFF; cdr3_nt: TGCAGTGCTAGTCAGAGGGGGTCGAACACCGGGGAGCTGTTTTTT
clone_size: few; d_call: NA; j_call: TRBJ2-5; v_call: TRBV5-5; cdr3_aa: CASSASGQETQYF; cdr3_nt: TGTGCCAGCTCCGCGTCGGGCCAAGAGACCCAGTACTTC
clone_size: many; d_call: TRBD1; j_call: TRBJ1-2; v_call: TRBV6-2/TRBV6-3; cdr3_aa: CASSADRVAGYTF; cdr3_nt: TGTGCCAGCAGTGCCGACAGGGTGGCCGGCTACACCTTC
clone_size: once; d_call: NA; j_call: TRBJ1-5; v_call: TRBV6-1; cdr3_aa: CASSQKVGRGKSNQPQHF; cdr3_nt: TGTGCCAGCAGCCAAAAAGTCGGCAGGGGTAAGAGCAATCAGCCCCAGCATTTT
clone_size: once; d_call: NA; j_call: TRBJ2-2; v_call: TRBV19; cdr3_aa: CASSVPPLAGELFF; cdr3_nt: TGTGCCAGTAGTGTTCCACCCCTGGCCGGGGAGCTGTTTTTT
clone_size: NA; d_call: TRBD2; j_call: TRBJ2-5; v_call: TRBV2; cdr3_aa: CASSRTSGRAQGKETQYF; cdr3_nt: TGTGCCAGCAGTCGGACTAGCGGGAGGGCGCAGGGGAAAGAGACCCAGTACTTC
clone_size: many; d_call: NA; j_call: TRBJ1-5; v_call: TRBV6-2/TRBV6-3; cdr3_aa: CASSLGTYFNQPQHF; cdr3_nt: TGTGCCAGCAGTTTGGGCACCTACTTCAATCAGCCCCAGCATTTT
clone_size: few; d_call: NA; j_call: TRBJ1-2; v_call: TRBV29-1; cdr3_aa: CSVVQGDYGYTF; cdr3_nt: TGCAGCGTTGTCCAGGGTGACTATGGCTACACCTTC
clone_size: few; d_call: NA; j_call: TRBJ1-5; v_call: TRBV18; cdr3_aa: CASSPQEGNQPQHF; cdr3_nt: TGTGCCAGCTCACCACAGGAGGGGAACCAGCCCCAGCATTTT
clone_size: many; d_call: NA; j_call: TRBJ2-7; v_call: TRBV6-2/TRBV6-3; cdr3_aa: CASSYSLENEQYF; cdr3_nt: TGTGCCAGCAGTTACTCGTTGGAGAACGAGCAGTACTTC
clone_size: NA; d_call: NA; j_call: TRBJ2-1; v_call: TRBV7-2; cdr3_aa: CASSLTDSYNEQFF; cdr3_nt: TGTGCCAGCAGCTTAACGGACAGCTACAATGAGCAGTTCTTC
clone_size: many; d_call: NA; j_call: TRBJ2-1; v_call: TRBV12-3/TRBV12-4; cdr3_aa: CASSLIRGYNEQFF; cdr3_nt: TGTGCCAGCAGTTTAATTCGGGGATACAATGAGCAGTTCTTC
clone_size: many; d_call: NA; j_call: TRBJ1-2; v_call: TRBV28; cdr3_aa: CASSFPGVYGYTF; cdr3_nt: TGTGCCAGCAGTTTCCCGGGGGTTTATGGCTACACCTTC
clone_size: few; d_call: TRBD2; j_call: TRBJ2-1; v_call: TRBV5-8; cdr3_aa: CASSLGAGDPGNEQFF; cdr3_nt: TGTGCCAGCAGCTTGGGGGCGGGAGACCCCGGCAATGAGCAGTTCTTC
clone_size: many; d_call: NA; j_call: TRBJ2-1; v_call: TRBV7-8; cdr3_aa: CASSSYRRRKYNEQFF; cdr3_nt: TGTGCCAGCAGCTCCTACCGCCGACGGAAGTACAATGAGCAGTTCTTC
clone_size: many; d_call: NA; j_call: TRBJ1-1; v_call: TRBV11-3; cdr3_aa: CASSDAAGTDAFF; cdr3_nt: TGTGCCAGCAGCGACGCGGCCGGGACCGATGCTTTCTTT
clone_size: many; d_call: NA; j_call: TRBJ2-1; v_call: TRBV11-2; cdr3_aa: CASSLTDSSYNEQFF; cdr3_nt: TGTGCCAGCAGCCTAACCGACAGCTCCTACAATGAGCAGTTCTTC
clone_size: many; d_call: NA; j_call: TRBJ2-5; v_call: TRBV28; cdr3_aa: CASSYLQGQETQYF; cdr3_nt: TGTGCCAGCAGCTACCTCCAGGGTCAAGAGACCCAGTACTTC
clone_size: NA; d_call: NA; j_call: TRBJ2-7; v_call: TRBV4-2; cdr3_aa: CASSPTGWASDSYEQYF; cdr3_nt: TGTGCCAGCAGCCCTACAGGGTGGGCTAGCGACTCCTACGAGCAGTACTTC
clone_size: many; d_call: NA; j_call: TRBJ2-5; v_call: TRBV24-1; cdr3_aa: CATSDTGTSSGETQYF; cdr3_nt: TGTGCCACCAGTGATACCGGGACTTCTTCGGGAGAGACCCAGTACTTC